The 6 T cell receptor beta chains below come from one sample, sequenced in a study of cytomegalovirus exposure and HLA in healthy donors. Primers included in the PCR were 60 Vbeta and 13 Jbeta primers. Data came from immunoSEQ multiplex PCR; TCRdb stores just in-frame clones and leaves some out. This sample carries 200,000 to 250,000 clones, around 76% of them seen once, and the ten largest clones take 0.63%. Sample: PBMCs. These receptors all come from a man aged 18 to 35 in good health and CMV-seronegative.

The chain combines TRBV9 with TRBJ2-1; D is uncertain. This CDR3 comprises 17 residues. The V gene's germline CDR1 is SGDLS and CDR2 YYNGEE. Trimming removed 0 bases from V and 6 bases from J, with 19 bases in between. CDR3 protein: CASSVEAAASPLNEQFF. The DNA for the CDR3 is TGTGCCAGCAGCGTAGAGGCGGCGGCTTCACCGCTCAATGAGCAGTTCTTC.

This rearrangement joins TRBV25-1 to TRBJ2-2, with 9 bases identical to TRBD1. Looked up from germline, CDR1 is MGHDK and CDR2 is SYGVNS. The CDR3 consists of 16 residues. With 4 bases clipped from V and 2 bases from J, the junction kept 5 bases outside the gene matches. CDR3 DNA sequence: TGTGCCAGCAGTGGCGGGGGACAGGGAAACACCGGGGAGCTGTTTTTT. Its translation is CASSGGGQGNTGELFF.

The chain uses TRBV27 and TRBJ1-1; a possible D gene is TRBD1 (5 bases). This CDR3 comprises 11 residues. Germline V gene lookup returns CDR1 MNHEY and CDR2 SMNVEV (reference sequence). Deletions cut 5 bases from V and 12 bases from J, with 13 bases between. CDR3 coding DNA: TGTGCCAGCAGTGGACACAGTGCAACTTTCTTT. Protein sequence: CASSGHSATFF.

This clone has just a few counts. The chain joins TRBV10-1 to TRBJ1-2, with D possibly being TRBD1 (5 bases). The CDR3 runs to 13 residues. Per the germline V gene, CDR1 is WNHNN and CDR2 is SYGVQD (reference sequence). The V end lost 3 bases, the J end lost 8 bases, and 13 bases lay between the germline ends. The CDR3 DNA reads as TGCGCCAGCAGTGAAGACAGCAGGGCAGGCTACACCTTC. Amino acid sequence: CASSEDSRAGYTF.

V is TRBV10-3 and J is TRBJ1-3; 11 nucleotides agree with TRBD1. This CDR3 comprises 16 residues. Germline-derived CDR1 and CDR2 are ENHRY and SYGVKD. Trimming cost V 6 bases and J 7 bases; bases outside gene matches: 11. Here the CDR3 reads CAISGGTGQGENTIYF. As DNA, the CDR3 is TGTGCCATCAGCGGAGGAACGGGACAGGGGGAGAACACCATATATTTT.

V and J are TRBV19 and TRBJ1-5, with D perhaps TRBD1 (6 bases). CDR1 is LNHDA, CDR2 SQIVND, per germline (reference sequence). The germline V and J ends were trimmed by 9 bases and 0 bases, with 12 bases remaining between them. CDR3 length: 14 residues. This CDR3 reads CASRPGHSNQPQHF. The DNA for the CDR3 is TGTGCCAGCAGACCGGGACATAGCAATCAGCCCCAGCATTTT.